This T cell receptor beta chain was retrieved from a study of blood T cell repertoires in COVID-19. At the level of the study: Specimens from acute and convalescent COVID-19 originated in the United States, Italy and Spain. Nucleic acid was either cDNA or gDNA, and it came from T cells, B-cell-depleted T cells, or PBMCs.

The V segment lost 5 bases and the J segment 7 bases; nucleotides outside the gene matches: 6. Germline CDR1 MNHEY, CDR2 SMNVEV (reference sequence). The CDR3 covers 15 residues. How the authors handled the data: Cell counts per sample came from amplifying reference gene primers. Sequencing was performed with immunoSEQ multiplex PCR; in TCRdb, only in-frame clones are kept and a portion is missing. V and J calls and clone size follow that table, whereas D and trimming were derived from the DNA. The data hold 110,000 or so clones, with roughly 88% observed a single time. The sequenced sample consisted of peripheral blood. The rearrangement uses TRBV27 and TRBJ1-5, with 12 bases that match TRBD1. This clonotype was obtained from a woman between 65 and 79 years old who had recovered from COVID-19. DNA of the CDR3: TGTGCCAGCAGTCCGGGGACAGGGGGCCACCAGCCCCAGCATTTT. It translates to CASSPGTGGHQPQHF.